These 32 T cell receptor beta chains came from one sample sequenced in a study of cytomegalovirus exposure and HLA in healthy donors. 60 Vbeta and 13 Jbeta primers were used in PCR. Data came from immunoSEQ multiplex PCR; TCRdb stores just in-frame clones and leaves some out. The table includes about 130,000 clones, about three quarters detected once. The sample comprised PBMCs. These receptors were taken from a human donor in good health.

The chain is built from TRBV28 and TRBJ1-5; D remains ambiguous. This CDR3 spans 16 amino acids. The germline gives CDR1 MDHEN, CDR2 SYDVKM. Trimming removed 4 bases from V and 3 bases from J, with 16 bases in between. CDR3 in DNA: TGTGCCAGCAGTTCACTCCAGGTTCCCGTCAATCAGCCCCAGCATTTT. This encodes CASSSLQVPVNQPQHF. The whole variable domain, remainder taken from reference TRBV28 and TRBJ1-5, is DVKVTQSSRYLVKRTGEKVFLECVQDMDHENMFWYRQDPGLGLRLIYFSYDVKMKEKGDIPEGYSVSREKKERFSLILESASTNQTSMYLCASSSLQVPVNQPQHFGDGTRLSIL.

The rearrangement uses TRBV9 and TRBJ2-1; TRBD2 might be the D (6 bases). The CDR3 runs 15 residues. Germline loops: CDR1 SGDLS, CDR2 YYNGEE. Between the trimmed V and J ends, which lost 4 bases and 13 bases, there was a span of 24 bases. The CDR3 protein is CASSRDWAGGAYQFF. DNA for the CDR3: TGTGCCAGCAGCCGGGACTGGGCTGGCGGGGCCTACCAGTTCTTC.

This chain uses TRBV7-9 with TRBJ2-7, with 9 bases that match TRBD2. V shed 6 bases, J shed 5 bases, and the junction held 8 bases outside the gene matches. The germline gives CDR1 SEHNR, CDR2 FQNEAQ (reference sequence). The CDR3 runs to 14 residues. In DNA, the CDR3 is TGTGCCAGCAGGGGAACTAGCGGGCTAAACGAGCAGTACTTC. It encodes CASRGTSGLNEQYF.

V and J are TRBV30 and TRBJ2-7; no definite D call. Germline values: CDR1 GTSNPN, CDR2 SVGIG (reference sequence). The CDR3 runs to 12 residues. Trimming stripped 1 base from V and 4 bases from J, with 8 bases between. The CDR3 sequence is CAWSGLDYEQYF. The CDR3 region has the DNA TGTGCCTGGAGTGGTCTAGATTACGAGCAGTACTTC. The variable domain in full, with the rest retrieved from reference TRBV30 and TRBJ2-7, is SQTIHQWPATLVQPVGSPLSLECTVEGTSNPNLYWYRQAAGRGLQLLFYSVGIGQISSEVPQNLSASRPQDRQFILSSKKLLLSDSGFYLCAWSGLDYEQYFGPGTRLTVT.

The CDR3 spells CAWSGGRGAEAFF. DNA for the CDR3: TGTGCCTGGAGTGGGGGGCGGGGGGCTGAAGCTTTCTTT. This chain links TRBV30 with TRBJ1-1; D perhaps matches TRBD1 (6 bases). Trimming took 1 base from V and 6 from J, leaving 12 bases between them. This CDR3 contains 13 residues. Germline loops: CDR1 GTSNPN, CDR2 SVGIG (reference sequence).

The rearrangement joins TRBV5-5 to TRBJ1-4; D might be TRBD1 (5 bases). Trimming took off 4 bases at V and 7 bases at J, with 8 bases between the two ends. This CDR3 has 12 residues. In germline, CDR1 is SGHKS, CDR2 YYEKEE (reference sequence). This CDR3 reads CASSGGGEKLFF. DNA for the CDR3: TGTGCCAGCAGCGGCGGGGGTGAAAAACTGTTTTTT.

The chain couples TRBV13 to TRBJ2-1; TRBD1 aligns across 7 bases. Germline V CDR1 and CDR2: PRHDT, FYEKMQ (reference sequence). The CDR3 sequence is 17 residues long. V gave up 5 bases and J gave up 0 bases; unmatched junction bases: 10. The CDR3 DNA reads TGTGCCAGCAGCCCGGCGTGGGGACAGAGCTCCTACAATGAGCAGTTCTTC. The encoded protein is CASSPAWGQSSYNEQFF.

The chain joins TRBV6-6 to TRBJ2-1, with TRBD2 matching over 9 bases. The J segment lost 3 bases and the V segment lost 8 bases, leaving 5 bases of the junction unmatched. Germline V lookup: CDR1 MNHNY, CDR2 SVGAGI (reference sequence). The CDR3 extends over 14 amino acids. The CDR3 DNA follows: TGTGCCAGCTCCCTAGCGGGAATCTACAATGAGCAGTTCTTC. Translation: CASSLAGIYNEQFF.

The CDR3 DNA is TGCAGTGCCCGTATTGTTGAGACCCAGTACTTC. Its protein product is CSARIVETQYF. The J gene is TRBJ2-5, the V gene TRBV20-1; D ambiguous. CDR3 length: 11 residues. Trimming left V 6 bases short and J 5 bases short, with 10 bases between. Germline CDR1 reads DFQATT; CDR2 reads SNEGSKA (reference sequence).

A few counts support this clone. V is TRBV5-6 and J is TRBJ1-1; D is unresolved. CDR3 length equals 15 residues. Germline-derived CDR1 and CDR2 are SGHDT and YYEEEE. Trimming took off 0 bases at V and 0 bases at J, with 9 bases between the two ends. The CDR3 sequence: CASSLGVRLNTEAFF. The CDR3 bases are TGTGCCAGCAGCTTGGGTGTCAGATTGAACACTGAAGCTTTCTTT.

CDR3 protein: CASRQTGVSNQPQHF. The CDR3 DNA sequence: TGTGCCAGTAGGCAAACAGGGGTTAGCAATCAGCCCCAGCATTTT. This chain connects TRBV19 to TRBJ1-5; 7 bases match TRBD1. Trimming removed 6 bases from V and 0 bases from J; junction bases left unmatched: 5. The CDR3 has 15 amino acids. Germline CDR1 is LNHDA and CDR2 is SQIVND (reference sequence).

The J gene is TRBJ1-1, the V gene TRBV5-4; no reliable D call. Germline CDR1 reads SGHNT; CDR2 reads YYREEE (reference sequence). V was trimmed by 6 bases and J by 1 base, leaving 10 bases between them. This CDR3 has 13 residues. The CDR3 sequence is CASNPSGNTEAFF. For the CDR3, the DNA is TGTGCCAGCAACCCCAGTGGGAACACTGAAGCTTTCTTT.

This clone occurred a few times. V is TRBV2 and J is TRBJ2-4; 8 nucleotides match TRBD2. Per the germline V gene, CDR1 is SNHLY and CDR2 is FYNNEI. The V segment lost 4 bases and the J segment 8 bases; nucleotides outside the gene matches: 7. This CDR3 is built from 14 residues. The CDR3 nucleotides read TGTGCCAGCAGTGGGGGTAGCGGGAACGACATTCAGTACTTC. This codes for CASSGGSGNDIQYF.

The gene calls are TRBV9 and TRBJ2-2; D not certain. The CDR3 is 14 residues long. V was clipped by 3 bases and J by 4 bases, with 10 bases between them. From germline, CDR1 is SGDLS and CDR2 YYNGEE. In DNA form, the CDR3 reads TGTGCCAGCAGCGGTCGGTACGGCACCGGGGAGCTGTTTTTT. It codes for CASSGRYGTGELFF.

This clone was detected a few times. The chain uses TRBV4-1 and TRBJ1-4, with 7 positions matching TRBD1. Germline V gene sequence: CDR1 MGHRA, CDR2 YSYEKL. J was trimmed by 6 bases and V by 0 bases; bases with no gene match: 4. The CDR3 sequence is 15 residues long. CDR3 protein: CASSQDGTDYEKLFF. The CDR3 DNA is TGCGCCAGCAGCCAAGATGGGACAGACTATGAAAAACTGTTTTTT.

This chain joins TRBV7-8 and TRBJ2-5, with 7 nucleotides matching TRBD2. The CDR3 totals 16 residues. V trimming: 5 bases; J trimming: 5 bases; junction bases outside the gene matches: 14. Germline loops: CDR1 SGHVS, CDR2 FQNEAQ. This CDR3 is CASSPRTRASGETQYF. The CDR3 DNA follows: TGTGCCAGCAGCCCCCGGACTAGGGCGAGTGGGGAGACCCAGTACTTC.

The chain employs TRBV9 and TRBJ2-5, with TRBD1 identical over 8 bases. V was clipped by 4 bases and J by 5 bases; unmatched bases: 7. CDR1 is SGDLS and CDR2 is YYNGEE in the germline V gene. The CDR3 totals 14 residues. Here the CDR3 reads CASSPRTGPETQYF. In nucleotides, the CDR3 is TGTGCCAGCAGCCCAAGGACAGGGCCTGAGACCCAGTACTTC.

The J gene is TRBJ2-1, the V gene TRBV27; D possibly corresponds to TRBD2 (5 bases). The CDR3 length is 14 residues. V was shortened by 3 bases and J by 4 bases, with 10 bases between the two germline ends. Per germline, CDR1 MNHEY and CDR2 SMNVEV (reference sequence). The CDR3 DNA sequence: TGTGCCAGCAGTTTTGCGGGCTTATACAATGAGCAGTTCTTC. Encoded protein: CASSFAGLYNEQFF.

This clone appeared a single time. The J gene is TRBJ1-1, the V gene TRBV4-1; the D is unclear. The CDR3 spans 15 residues. Trimming stripped 1 base from V and 5 bases from J, with 14 bases between. Germline V gene lookup returns CDR1 MGHRA and CDR2 YSYEKL. CDR3 in amino acids: CASSQAMARGTEAFF. CDR3 bases: TGCGCCAGCAGCCAAGCTATGGCTAGAGGAACTGAAGCTTTCTTT.

The chain has TRBV6-5 and TRBJ2-7; 10 nucleotides align to TRBD1. The CDR3 spans 14 residues. V lost 0 bases, J lost 6 bases, and 2 bases stayed unmatched. The germline V gene encodes CDR1 MNHEY and CDR2 SVGAGI. CDR3 region: CASSYSGTGAEQYF. The CDR3 region has the DNA TGTGCCAGCAGTTACTCCGGGACAGGGGCCGAGCAGTACTTC.

The chain carries TRBV10-3 and TRBJ1-1; 8 nucleotides align to TRBD1. The germline V gene has CDR1 ENHRY and CDR2 SYGVKD. V gave up 6 bases and J gave up 2 bases; unmatched junction bases: 8. The CDR3 length is 15 residues. As DNA, the CDR3 is TGTGCCATCAGCACAGGGGGTGCGGCCAACACTGAAGCTTTCTTT. Amino acids: CAISTGGAANTEAFF.

The V call is TRBV5-1, the J call TRBJ2-5; TRBD2 aligns across 15 bases. Trimming at V came to 4 bases and at J to 5 bases, leaving 6 bases not matched to a gene. Germline loops: CDR1 SGHRS, CDR2 YFSETQ. The CDR3 consists of 16 residues. The CDR3 sequence: CASSVGGTSGGETQYF. The CDR3 nucleotides read TGCGCCAGCAGCGTCGGTGGGACTAGCGGGGGGGAGACCCAGTACTTC.

This clone turned up a few times. The chain uses TRBV18 and TRBJ1-1, with D possibly TRBD1 on 5 matching bases. Trimming stripped 4 bases from V and 3 bases from J, with 9 bases between. The germline V gene encodes CDR1 KGHSH and CDR2 LQKENI. The CDR3 consists of 13 residues. As DNA, the CDR3 is TGTGCCAGCTCACAGGGGCTTGACACTGAAGCTTTCTTT. Amino acid sequence: CASSQGLDTEAFF. Full variable domain (missing parts from reference TRBV18 and TRBJ1-1): NAGVMQNPRHLVRRRGQEARLRCSPMKGHSHVYWYRQLPEEGLKFMVYLQKENIIDESGMPKERFSAEFPKEGPSILRIQQVVRGDSAAYFCASSQGLDTEAFFGQGTRLTVV.

Turning to this clone: A junction boundary mismatches the germline segment, possibly from a read error. This chain joins TRBV7-7 and TRBJ2-5, with D uncertain. This CDR3 comprises 14 residues. CDR1 and CDR2 (germline): SSHAT, FNYEAQ (reference sequence). Here the CDR3 DNA reads TGTGCTAGCAGCTCGAGTCCGGGCCAAGAGACCCAGTACTTC. Protein: CASSSSPGQETQYF.

The sample holds one count of this clone. The rearrangement uses TRBV7-2 and TRBJ2-7; TRBD1 is a possible D gene (5 bases). CDR3 length: 15 residues. The germline CDR1 and CDR2 sequences are SGHTA and FQGNSA. Trimming took off 4 bases at V and 2 bases at J, with 15 bases between the two ends. CDR3: CASSSRLSGTYEQYF. CDR3 DNA: TGTGCCAGCAGCTCCCGTCTTTCAGGGACCTACGAGCAGTACTTC.

V usage is TRBV28 and J usage is TRBJ2-7; TRBD2 is a possible D gene (6 bases). CDR1 and CDR2 (germline): MDHEN, SYDVKM. Trimming removed 6 bases at V and 3 bases at J, with 6 bases between. The CDR3 covers 11 residues. The CDR3 sequence is CASRGGYEQYF. The CDR3 bases are TGTGCCAGCAGGGGGGGCTACGAGCAGTACTTC.

This chain links TRBV5-1 with TRBJ2-1; 12 bases map to TRBD1. With V trimmed by 4 bases and J by 0 bases, 8 bases remained unmatched. Germline CDR1 is SGHRS and CDR2 is YFSETQ. There are 18 residues in the CDR3. CDR3 sequence: CASSDRDRGPSSYNEQFF. The CDR3, as DNA: TGCGCCAGCAGCGACCGGGACAGGGGGCCGAGCTCCTACAATGAGCAGTTCTTC.

The chain uses TRBV6-5 and TRBJ2-7; 7 bases fit TRBD1. V lost 10 bases and J lost 0; bases outside the gene matches: 6. The V gene's germline CDR1 is MNHEY and CDR2 SVGAGI. The CDR3 runs to 13 residues. The CDR3 protein is CATGTALSYEQYF. The CDR3 DNA follows: TGTGCCACCGGGACAGCTCTCTCCTACGAGCAGTACTTC.

The rearrangement uses TRBV7-6 and TRBJ2-2; a possible D gene is TRBD2 (5 bases). CDR3 size: 12 residues. Germline loops: CDR1 SGHVS, CDR2 FNYEAQ. Trimming took 2 bases from V and 7 from J, leaving 5 bases between them. CDR3 region: CASSLSGGELFF. The DNA for the CDR3 is TGTGCCAGCAGCTTAAGCGGCGGGGAGCTGTTTTTT.

This chain connects TRBV15 to TRBJ2-2, with 10 positions matching TRBD2. The V segment lost 8 bases and the J segment 5 bases; nucleotides outside the gene matches: 8. Germline-derived CDR1 and CDR2 are LNHNV and YYDKDF (reference sequence). CDR3 length equals 15 residues. This CDR3 is CATGWGAGGTGELFF. The CDR3 DNA follows: TGTGCCACCGGGTGGGGAGCGGGGGGGACCGGGGAGCTGTTTTTT.

The table lists this clone with a few counts. The genes are TRBV10-3 and TRBJ2-7; 8 bases are shared with TRBD2. V was pared by 0 bases and J by 9 bases, with 13 bases of the junction left unmatched. The CDR3 sequence is 16 residues long. Germline values: CDR1 ENHRY, CDR2 SYGVKD. The CDR3 here is CAISESTGGRRIGQYF. CDR3 DNA: TGTGCCATCAGTGAGTCGACGGGGGGGCGCAGAATCGGGCAGTACTTC.

This chain joins TRBV9 and TRBJ2-1; 11 bases are a match to TRBD2. The CDR3 runs 16 residues. Germline CDR1 is SGDLS and CDR2 is YYNGEE. After removal of 4 bases from V and 0 bases from J, the junction contained 3 bases not matched to a gene. CDR3 in amino acids: CASSLTSGSSYNEQFF. CDR3 DNA: TGTGCCAGCAGCCTAACTAGCGGGAGCTCCTACAATGAGCAGTTCTTC.